These 21 T cell receptor beta chains originate from one sample sequenced in a study of blood T cell repertoires in COVID-19. Clones were read by immunoSEQ multiplex PCR, and TCRdb kept only the in-frame ones, dropping some. Among 300,000 or so clones listed, roughly 88% were seen once. The sequenced material came from peripheral blood. The receptors originated from a woman in her twenties or thirties with COVID-19, enrolled during active disease.

The rearrangement joins TRBV30 to TRBJ1-5; 7 bases align to TRBD1. The CDR3 runs 19 residues. V trimming: 2 bases; J trimming: 0 bases; junction bases outside the gene matches: 16. The germline V gene has CDR1 GTSNPN and CDR2 SVGIG (reference sequence). The CDR3 DNA is TGTGCCTGGAGTCCTTTTAGCAGCCGGACAGGCCCTAGCAATCAGCCCCAGCATTTT. This codes for CAWSPFSSRTGPSNQPQHF.

The CDR3 DNA is TGTGCCAGCCGGGTCAGGGGGAACACTGAAGCTTTCTTT. This translates into CASRVRGNTEAFF. V usage is TRBV19 and J usage is TRBJ1-1; the D gene is possibly TRBD1 (6 bases). This CDR3 is 13 amino acids long. V gave up 9 bases and J gave up 1 base, with 12 bases separating them. Germline V gene data show CDR1 as LNHDA and CDR2 as SQIVND (reference sequence).

The chain links TRBV7-2 to TRBJ1-1; TRBD1 agrees at 12 bases. The germline gives CDR1 SGHTA, CDR2 FQGNSA. The V and J ends lost 5 bases and 9 bases, in that order; junction bases with no gene match: 13. This CDR3 has 16 residues. CDR3 residues: CASSPEPGTGGLQAFF. The CDR3 region has the DNA TGTGCCAGCAGCCCGGAGCCCGGGACAGGGGGCCTGCAAGCTTTCTTT.

The J gene is TRBJ2-3, the V gene TRBV7-9; 7 nucleotides agree with TRBD2. V shed 7 bases and J 0 bases; nucleotides not matched to a gene: 4. This CDR3 comprises 14 residues. CDR1 and CDR2 from the germline V gene are SEHNR and FQNEAQ (reference sequence). CDR3 loop: CASTLALSTDTQYF. The CDR3 region has the DNA TGTGCCAGCACACTAGCGCTTAGCACAGATACGCAGTATTTT.

In regard to this clone: Other DNA sequences of this sample code for an identical CDR3. This chain uses TRBV3-1 (or the pseudogene TRBV3-2) with TRBJ1-6, with 7 bases identical to TRBD1. Germline lookup yields CDR1 LGHDT and CDR2 YNNKEL (reference sequence). The CDR3 sequence is 14 residues long. Unmatched junction bases numbered 2, after V lost 1 base and J lost 8 bases. CDR3 DNA: TGTGCCAGCAGCCAAGGTCAGGGGGATTCACCCCTCCACTTT. Encoded protein: CASSQGQGDSPLHF.

V is TRBV30 and J is TRBJ2-2, with no clear D. This CDR3 spans 13 amino acids. Between the trimmed V and J ends, which lost 1 base and 5 bases, there was a span of 8 bases. CDR1 is GTSNPN and CDR2 is SVGIG in the germline V gene (reference sequence). CDR3 sequence reads: CAWSGSLTGELFF. The CDR3 bases are TGTGCCTGGAGTGGGAGCTTAACCGGGGAGCTGTTTTTT. The entire variable domain, with the rest obtained from reference TRBV30 and TRBJ2-2, is as follows: SQTIHQWPATLVQPVGSPLSLECTVEGTSNPNLYWYRQAAGRGLQLLFYSVGIGQISSEVPQNLSASRPQDRQFILSSKKLLLSDSGFYLCAWSGSLTGELFFGEGSRLTVL.

The chain links TRBV27 to TRBJ1-2, with TRBD1 matching over 8 bases. Germline CDR1 MNHEY, CDR2 SMNVEV (reference sequence). The CDR3 has 16 residues. Trimming took 5 bases from V and 4 from J; bases not matched to a gene: 12. This chain's CDR3 is CASSPYDRGPLYGYTF. CDR3 nucleotides: TGTGCCAGCAGTCCATACGACAGGGGACCTCTCTATGGCTACACCTTC.

This sequence joins TRBV2 and TRBJ2-3; the D gene is possibly TRBD2 (6 bases). The V end was cut by 4 bases, the J end by 5 bases, with 10 bases between. The germline V gene encodes CDR1 SNHLY and CDR2 FYNNEI. The CDR3 is 13 amino acids. In nucleotides, the CDR3 is TGTGCCAGCAGTGTTACGGGAGTAGATACGCAGTATTTT. This encodes CASSVTGVDTQYF.

The rearrangement uses TRBV19 and TRBJ1-1, with D tentatively TRBD1 (5 bases). V was shortened by 4 bases and J by 0 bases, with 21 bases between the two germline ends. This CDR3 comprises 18 residues. Germline CDR1 and CDR2: LNHDA and SQIVND (reference sequence). This CDR3 reads CASSRFREAIPLNTEAFF. CDR3 sequence (DNA): TGTGCCAGTAGTAGGTTCAGGGAGGCTATTCCCTTGAACACTGAAGCTTTCTTT.

V gene TRBV19 combines with J gene TRBJ2-4, with D maybe TRBD1 (6 bases). V lost 2 bases to trimming and J lost 1 base, with 6 bases between them. The CDR3 consists of 14 residues. The V gene's germline CDR1 is LNHDA and CDR2 SQIVND (reference sequence). Written as DNA, the CDR3 is TGTGCCAGTAGTATACAGGGGGCCAAAAACATTCAGTACTTC. This translates into CASSIQGAKNIQYF.

The chain's CDR3 is CASSSQSGGGGNTIYF. The CDR3 DNA is TGTGCCAGCAGCTCGCAATCAGGGGGCGGCGGAAACACCATATATTTT. This chain connects TRBV7-2 to TRBJ1-3, with TRBD1 identical over 8 bases. J gave up 4 bases and V 4 bases, and 9 bases lay outside the gene matches. CDR1 and CDR2 (germline): SGHTA, FQGNSA. The CDR3 is 16 amino acids.

This clone was detected only once. This chain joins TRBV10-1 and TRBJ1-1, with TRBD1 matching over 8 bases. The CDR3 totals 15 residues. CDR1 WNHNN and CDR2 SYGVQD come from the germline V gene (reference sequence). The V and J ends lost 0 bases and 4 bases, in that order; junction bases with no gene match: 4. The chain's CDR3 is CASSESRGLSTEAFF. The CDR3 bases are TGCGCCAGCAGTGAGTCCAGGGGGCTGAGCACTGAAGCTTTCTTT.

The chain couples TRBV27 to TRBJ2-7; 9 bases map to TRBD1. With 6 bases clipped from V and 1 base from J, the junction kept 4 bases outside the gene matches. CDR3 length: 14 residues. Germline V gene sequence: CDR1 MNHEY, CDR2 SMNVEV (reference sequence). The chain's CDR3 is CASSLGTGSYEQYF. CDR3 nucleotide sequence: TGTGCCAGCAGCCTAGGGACAGGGTCCTACGAGCAGTACTTC.

The chain carries TRBV5-1 and TRBJ1-2; D remains unclear. V gave up 1 base and J gave up 2 bases, with 9 bases separating them. The CDR3 is made up of 14 amino acids. Looked up from germline, CDR1 is SGHRS and CDR2 is YFSETQ. CDR3 DNA: TGCGCCAGCAGCTTGAGGTTACAGAACTATGGCTACACCTTC. As protein: CASSLRLQNYGYTF.

This sequence joins TRBV28 and TRBJ2-1; D might be TRBD2 (5 bases). V gave up 3 bases and J gave up 8 bases, with 11 bases separating them. This CDR3 has 13 amino acids. CDR1 is MDHEN and CDR2 is SYDVKM in the germline V gene. The CDR3 DNA reads TGTGCCAGCAGTTTGCGAGCTAGCCATGAGCAGTTCTTC. Its protein product is CASSLRASHEQFF.

V and J are TRBV5-6 and TRBJ1-1; D gene uncertain. The CDR3 runs 13 residues. Trimming pared 1 base from V and 6 bases from J, leaving 10 bases between. The germline V gene has CDR1 SGHDT and CDR2 YYEEEE. CDR3 in amino acids: CASSLHGRAEAFF. As DNA, the CDR3 is TGTGCCAGCAGCTTGCACGGGAGGGCTGAAGCTTTCTTT.

The chain combines TRBV6-5 with TRBJ2-5; D unresolved. CDR3 size: 14 residues. Trimming stripped 6 bases from V and 4 bases from J, with 15 bases between. CDR1 and CDR2 (germline): MNHEY, SVGAGI. The DNA for the CDR3 is TGTGCCAGCAGCTACCAAAGTACGCGAGAGACCCAGTACTTC. It specifies CASSYQSTRETQYF.

This clone was detected once. The J gene is TRBJ1-1, the V gene TRBV11-3; TRBD1 might be the D (6 bases). The V end lost 4 bases, the J end lost 8 bases, and 14 bases lay between the germline ends. Per germline, CDR1 SGHNT and CDR2 YENEEA. This CDR3 has 13 amino acids. The CDR3, as DNA: TGTGCCAGCAGCTCAGCGGGGGGGCGGGAAGCTTTCTTT. Amino acid sequence: CASSSAGGREAFF.

The chain uses TRBV28 and TRBJ2-3; perhaps TRBD2 as D (6 bases). Germline V lookup: CDR1 MDHEN, CDR2 SYDVKM. V was shortened by 5 bases and J by 6 bases, with 21 bases between the two germline ends. The CDR3 is made up of 16 amino acids. For the CDR3, the DNA is TGTGCCAGCAGTCAACCGTGGAGGGGTCAAGGGGATACGCAGTATTTT. Its protein product is CASSQPWRGQGDTQYF.

J is TRBJ2-2 and V is TRBV7-5; whether TRBD2, the table's D call, matches the DNA was not checked. TRBV7-5 is annotated as a pseudogene. The CDR3 contains 16 residues. This chain's CDR3 is CVRSLVRGHYTGELFF. The CDR3 bases are TGTGTCAGAAGCTTAGTCCGGGGTCATTACACCGGGGAGCTGTTTTTT.

Comment on this clone: In the same sample, other DNA sequences code for this CDR3. CDR3 DNA: TGCGCCAGCAGTCGAACGGTGAACACTGAAGCTTTCTTT. It specifies CASSRTVNTEAFF. The rearrangement links TRBV5-1 to TRBJ1-1; D gene ambiguous. The CDR3 runs to 13 residues. Germline loops: CDR1 SGHRS, CDR2 YFSETQ. Trimming left V 5 bases short and J 0 bases short, with 8 bases between.